Sequencing of this T cell receptor (beta chain) was carried out in a study of T cells after posttransplantation cyclophosphamide. Broader study findings: Skin or GI-infiltrating T cells shared few TRB sequences with blood. TRB clonality was highly associated with recipient CMV seropositivity and reactivation. Later post-transplant blood repertoires were often dominated by donor CD8+ memory clones.

Worth noting for this clone: Its matching antigen is unknown.

This CDR3 region has 13 residues. Germline V CDR1 and CDR2: SGHRS, YFSETQ. The germline V and J ends were trimmed by 2 bases and 1 base, with 5 bases remaining between them. Clones were sequenced by immunoSEQ multiplex PCR, and TCRdb holds only the in-frame ones, with some missing. The table records about 32,000 clones, roughly 91% of them present only once. The naive gate required viable CD3+CD4+ or CD3+CD8+ cells with CCR7+CD45RA+CD45RO-CD95-CD27+CD28+ phenotype. This related bone marrow graft donor gave peripheral blood on the day of marrow donation. The sequenced sample consisted of naive CD4+ T cells sorted from blood. This clonotype originated in a man aged 30 to 39 in good health and a related stem cell transplant donor. The rearrangement joins TRBV5-1 to TRBJ2-3; D ambiguous. In DNA, the CDR3 is TGCGCCAGCAGCTTCCAGGGCACAGATACGCAGTATTTT. This encodes CASSFQGTDTQYF. Supplemented by reference TRBV5-1 and TRBJ2-3, the full variable domain reads KAGVTQTPRYLIKTRGQQVTLSCSPISGHRSVSWYQQTPGQGLQFLFEYFSETQRNKGNFPGRFSGRQFSNSRSEMNVSTLELGDSALYLCASSFQGTDTQYFGPGTRLTVL.